These 2 T cell receptor beta chains were all obtained from the same sample, sequenced in a study of tumor-infiltrating lymphocytes in oesophageal squamous cell carcinoma. In TCRdb, the PCR reads were re-called with MiXCR into one record per CDR3 protein. The profile shows more than 15,000 distinct CDR3 sequences, approximately 45% of them singletons. The source material was normal esophageal tissue next to the tumor. The receptors come from a female donor with esophageal squamous cell carcinoma.

The V gene is TRBV7-2, the J gene TRBJ1-1; perhaps TRBD1 as D (5 bases). The germline V gene has CDR1 SGHTA and CDR2 FQGNSA. V lost 5 bases and J 1 base, leaving 17 bases between the germline ends. The length of the CDR3 is 16 residues. CDR3 bases: TGTGCCAGCAGCCCCCGAGCGGGACTGAGGAACACTGAAGCTTTCTTT. It codes for CASSPRAGLRNTEAFF.

This clonotype was seen at least ten times. This chain uses TRBV5-1 with TRBJ1-2; D might be TRBD1 (6 bases). The CDR3 is 14 amino acids. Germline values: CDR1 SGHRS, CDR2 YFSETQ. V gave up 4 bases and J gave up 1 base, with 11 bases separating them. The CDR3 sequence is CASSTDRINYGYTF. In DNA form, the CDR3 reads TGCGCCAGCAGCACGGACAGAATTAACTATGGCTACACCTTC.